This record covers a single TCR beta chain. The entry originates in a study of T cell changes during pregnancy in multiple sclerosis. Germline V lookup: CDR1 KGHSH, CDR2 LQKENI. Trimming removed 3 bases from V and 1 base from J, with 12 bases in between. The CDR3 is made up of 15 amino acids. TCRdb's table, derived via immunoSEQ multiplex PCR, lists solely in-frame clones and lacks some. The sample includes 40,000 to 55,000 clones, roughly 90% of them seen just once. The sequence was obtained from a female donor in good health, enrolled as a control in a pregnancy study. The chain couples TRBV18 to TRBJ1-1; D gene unclear. Specimen: peripheral blood, collected in the first trimester of pregnancy. The CDR3 loop is CASSPRSGRNTEAFF. The CDR3 DNA is TGTGCCAGCTCACCGCGGTCGGGGAGGAACACTGAAGCTTTCTTT.